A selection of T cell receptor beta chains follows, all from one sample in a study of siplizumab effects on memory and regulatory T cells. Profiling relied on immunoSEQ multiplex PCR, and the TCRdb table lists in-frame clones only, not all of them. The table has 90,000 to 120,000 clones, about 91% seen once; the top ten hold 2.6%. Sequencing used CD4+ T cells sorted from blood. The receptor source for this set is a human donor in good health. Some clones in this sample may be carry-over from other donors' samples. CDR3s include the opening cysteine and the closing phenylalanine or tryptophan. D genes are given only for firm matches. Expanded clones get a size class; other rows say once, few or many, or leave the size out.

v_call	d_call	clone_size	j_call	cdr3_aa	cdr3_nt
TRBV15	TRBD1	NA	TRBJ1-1	CATSRNRGVDSEAFF	TGTGCCACCAGCAGAAACAGGGGGGTGGATTCTGAAGCTTTCTTT
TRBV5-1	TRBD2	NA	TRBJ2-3	CASSLAGGSGSTDTQYF	TGCGCCAGCAGCTTGGCCGGGGGTAGCGGGAGCACAGATACGCAGTATTTT
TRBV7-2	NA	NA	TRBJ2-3	CASGQTSVARYTDTQYF	TGTGCCAGCGGCCAAACGTCGGTTGCGCGGTACACAGATACGCAGTATTTT
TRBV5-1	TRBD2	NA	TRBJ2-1	CASRGGTSGIPFEEQFF	TGCGCCAGCAGGGGCGGGACTAGCGGGATCCCTTTTGAGGAGCAGTTCTTC
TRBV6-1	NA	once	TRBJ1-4	CASSESGRGTTNEKLFF	TGTGCCAGCAGTGAATCGGGCAGGGGCACAACTAATGAAAAACTGTTTTTT
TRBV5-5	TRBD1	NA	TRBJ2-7	CASSSWTGPEQYF	TGTGCCAGCAGCTCATGGACAGGCCCCGAGCAGTACTTC
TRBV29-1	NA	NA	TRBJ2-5	CSVAFGSQGLGTQYF	TGCAGCGTGGCGTTTGGGTCACAGGGACTGGGGACCCAGTACTTC
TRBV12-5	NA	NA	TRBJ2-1	CASGSPGAQRSRGNEQFF	TGTGCTAGTGGTTCCCCAGGTGCCCAGCGTAGCCGAGGCAATGAGCAGTTCTTC
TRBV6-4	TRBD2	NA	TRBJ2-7	CASSDGAGLASYEQYF	TGTGCCAGCAGTGACGGCGCGGGACTAGCCTCCTACGAGCAGTACTTC
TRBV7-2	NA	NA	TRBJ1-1	CASSHTQGTEAFF	TGTGCCAGCAGCCATACCCAGGGCACTGAAGCTTTCTTT
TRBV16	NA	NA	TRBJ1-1	CASSHDRNTEAFF	TGTGCCAGCAGCCACGACAGAAACACTGAAGCTTTCTTT
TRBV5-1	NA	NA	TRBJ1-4	CASSLDATNEKLFF	TGCGCCAGCAGCTTGGATGCAACTAATGAAAAACTGTTTTTT
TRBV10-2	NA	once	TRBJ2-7	CASKPGTPYEQYF	TGCGCCAGCAAACCAGGGACCCCCTACGAGCAGTACTTC
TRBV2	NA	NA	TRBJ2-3	CASTKGQNTDTQYF	TGTGCCAGCACCAAAGGACAGAACACAGATACGCAGTATTTT
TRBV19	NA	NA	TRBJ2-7	CASSRTDRAYEQYF	TGTGCCAGTAGTAGAACAGACAGAGCTTACGAGCAGTACTTC
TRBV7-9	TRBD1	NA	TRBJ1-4	CASSLGDRDLKLFF	TGTGCCAGCAGCTTAGGGGACAGGGATTTAAAACTGTTTTTT
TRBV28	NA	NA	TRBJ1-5	CASSLGNNQPQHF	TGTGCCAGCAGTTTGGGGAACAATCAGCCCCAGCATTTT
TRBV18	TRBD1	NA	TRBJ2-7	CASSPGQEFYEQYF	TGTGCCAGCTCACCGGGACAGGAGTTTTACGAGCAGTACTTC
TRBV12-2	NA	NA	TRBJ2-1	CASRLVGGRPSDEQFF	TGTGCAAGTCGCTTAGTGGGGGGGAGACCTTCGGATGAGCAGTTCTTC
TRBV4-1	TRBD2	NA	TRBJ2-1	CASSHPLSGSNEQFF	TGCGCCAGCAGCCATCCCCTCAGCGGGAGCAATGAGCAGTTCTTC
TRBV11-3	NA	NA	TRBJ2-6	CASSPDSSSGANVLTF	TGTGCCAGCAGCCCTGACTCTTCCTCTGGGGCCAACGTCCTGACTTTC
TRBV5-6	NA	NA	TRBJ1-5	CASSLGGSNQPQHF	TGTGCCAGCAGCTTGGGCGGAAGCAATCAGCCCCAGCATTTT
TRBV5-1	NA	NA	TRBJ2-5	CASSLGGEGETQYF	TGCGCCAGCAGCTTGGGGGGCGAGGGCGAGACCCAGTACTTC
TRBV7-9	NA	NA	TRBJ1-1	CASSLAENTEAFF	TGTGCCAGCAGCTTAGCGGAGAACACTGAAGCTTTCTTT
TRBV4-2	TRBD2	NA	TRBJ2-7	CASSQEARTSGMWGTYEQYF	TGTGCCAGCAGCCAAGAGGCCAGGACTAGCGGGATGTGGGGTACCTACGAGCAGTACTTC
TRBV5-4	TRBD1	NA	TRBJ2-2	CASSSTGGAGELFF	TGTGCCAGCAGCTCGACAGGGGGGGCCGGGGAGCTGTTTTTT
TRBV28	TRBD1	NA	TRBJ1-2	CASSPGQINYGYTF	TGTGCCAGCAGTCCGGGACAGATTAACTATGGCTACACCTTC
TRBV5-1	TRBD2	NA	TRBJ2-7	CASSSGPGLAGVLNEQYF	TGCGCCAGCAGCTCAGGGCCGGGACTAGCGGGAGTTTTAAACGAGCAGTACTTC
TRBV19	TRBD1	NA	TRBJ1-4	CASSMLQGNEKLFF	TGTGCCAGTAGTATGTTACAGGGGAATGAAAAACTGTTTTTT
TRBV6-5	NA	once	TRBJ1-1	CASIRTGLGEAFF	TGTGCCAGCATCAGGACGGGGCTGGGTGAAGCTTTCTTT
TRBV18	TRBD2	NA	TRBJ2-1	CASSREGLLDEQFF	TGTGCCAGCTCGAGGGAGGGCCTATTGGATGAGCAGTTCTTC
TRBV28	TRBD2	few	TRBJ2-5	CASSQIPIPLAGDLETQYF	TGTGCCAGCAGTCAAATACCCATCCCCCTAGCGGGAGACTTAGAGACCCAGTACTTC
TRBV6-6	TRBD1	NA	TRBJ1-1	CASRTTGGAFF	TGTGCCAGCAGAACTACAGGGGGAGCTTTCTTT
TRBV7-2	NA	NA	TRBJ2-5	CASSSQLTQYF	TGTGCCAGCAGCTCCCAGTTGACCCAGTACTTC
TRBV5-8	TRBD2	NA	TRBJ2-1	CASSLGGGTYNEQFF	TGTGCCAGCAGCTTGGGGGGAGGGACCTACAATGAGCAGTTCTTC
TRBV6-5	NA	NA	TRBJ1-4	CASSAQGQKNEKLFF	TGTGCCAGCAGTGCACAGGGCCAGAAGAATGAAAAACTGTTTTTT
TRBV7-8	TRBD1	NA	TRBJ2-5	CASSLNPGQGRETQYF	TGTGCCAGCAGCCTCAACCCCGGACAGGGGCGAGAGACCCAGTACTTC
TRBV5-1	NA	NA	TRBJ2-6	CASAVSGANVLTF	TGCGCCAGTGCAGTCTCTGGGGCCAACGTCCTGACTTTC
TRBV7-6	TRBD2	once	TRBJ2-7	CASSGGVSYEQYF	TGTGCCAGCAGCGGGGGGGTTTCCTACGAGCAGTACTTC
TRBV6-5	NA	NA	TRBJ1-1	CASSYQGEAFF	TGTGCCAGCAGTTACCAGGGTGAAGCTTTCTTT
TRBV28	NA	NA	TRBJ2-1	CASKEGYYNEQFF	TGTGCCAGCAAGGAAGGATACTACAATGAGCAGTTCTTC
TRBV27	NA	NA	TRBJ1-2	CASSLREWDYGYTF	TGTGCCAGCAGTTTGCGGGAATGGGACTATGGCTACACCTTC
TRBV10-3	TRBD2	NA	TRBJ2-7	CAIMGQIGTSALTGQYF	TGTGCCATCATGGGCCAAATTGGGACTAGCGCTCTGACCGGGCAGTACTTC
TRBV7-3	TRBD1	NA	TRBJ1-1	CASTLDREVGEAFF	TGTGCCAGCACCCTAGACAGGGAAGTAGGTGAAGCTTTCTTT
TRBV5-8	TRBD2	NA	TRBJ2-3	CASSRGLAGGPSTDTQYF	TGTGCCAGCAGCCGGGGACTAGCGGGAGGGCCATCCACAGATACGCAGTATTTT
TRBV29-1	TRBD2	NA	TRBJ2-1	CSVAGTNMAAEQFF	TGCAGCGTTGCAGGGACTAACATGGCTGCTGAGCAGTTCTTC
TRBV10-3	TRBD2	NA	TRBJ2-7	CAISVDSGRGEQYF	TGTGCCATCAGTGTTGATAGCGGGAGAGGCGAGCAGTACTTC
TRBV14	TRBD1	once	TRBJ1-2	CASSLSSTGGGGYTF	TGTGCCAGCAGCCTCTCCTCGACAGGGGGTGGTGGCTACACCTTC
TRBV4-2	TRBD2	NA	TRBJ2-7	CASSQKTSSYEQYF	TGTGCCAGCAGCCAAAAGACTAGCAGCTACGAGCAGTACTTC
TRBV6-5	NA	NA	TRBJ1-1	CASIKRGNTEAFF	TGTGCCAGCATAAAACGGGGAAACACTGAAGCTTTCTTT
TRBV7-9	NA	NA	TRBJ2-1	CASSPRLAYLSYNEQFF	TGTGCCAGCAGCCCCCGGCTAGCGTACTTGTCCTACAATGAGCAGTTCTTC
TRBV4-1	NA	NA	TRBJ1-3	CASSQVSTGLISGNTIYF	TGCGCCAGCAGCCAAGTTTCGACAGGACTAATCTCTGGAAACACCATATATTTT